One T cell receptor (beta chain) is described in this entry. The CDR3 covers 14 residues. Germline V gives CDR1 MGHDK, CDR2 SYGVNS. V lost 6 bases, J lost 7 bases, and 18 bases lay in between. This table comes from immunoSEQ multiplex PCR, and its TCRdb copy is limited to in-frame clones, with some not included. The sample carries 66,000 or so clones, around 95% recorded once. This specimen comes from a study of T cells after posttransplantation cyclophosphamide. Specimen: PBMCs. The V gene is TRBV25-1, the J gene TRBJ1-2; TRBD1 is a possible D gene (6 bases). This clonotype originated in a woman in her 30s in good health and a related stem cell transplant donor. The CDR3 spells CASRDTGWSAGYTF. The CDR3 DNA follows: TGTGCCAGCAGGGACACAGGGTGGTCCGCTGGCTACACCTTC.